These T cell receptor beta chains were read from a single sample in a study of T and B cells in COVID-19 patients. TCRdb re-called the multiplex PCR reads through MiXCR, storing one row per CDR3 protein. This sample carries about 14,000 distinct CDR3 sequences, 25% of them seen once, and the ten largest clones take 4%. The sequenced sample was blood. The receptors were sampled from a human donor who had recovered from COVID-19. Each CDR3 is given with its conserved first and last residue. A D gene is named only where the DNA matches it firmly. Not every row has a clone size; where given, it reads once, few, many or a size class.

d_call j_call clone_size v_call cdr3_aa
TRBD2 TRBJ2-3 NA TRBV2 CASYAGGTDTQYF
NA TRBJ2-5 few TRBV7-9 CASSSSGGVETQYF
TRBD1 TRBJ2-7 medium-sized TRBV18 CASSPRDRDEQYF
NA TRBJ1-2 NA TRBV21-1 CASSAQRQGPMAYGYTF
NA TRBJ1-6 many TRBV5-5 CASSYRVGGNSPLHF
TRBD2 TRBJ2-1 medium-sized TRBV6-5 CASKGLAGTGTYNEQFF
NA TRBJ2-7 medium-sized TRBV6-5 CASSLTSGSSYEQYF
NA TRBJ2-1 NA TRBV6-1 CASSYAGHPSYNEQFF
NA TRBJ2-3 NA TRBV24-1 CATSDPFRDSTDTQYF
NA TRBJ1-1 few TRBV19 CASSTPGTGGTEAFF
TRBD1 TRBJ2-7 many TRBV6-1 CASLRDRVHEQYF
NA TRBJ1-5 few TRBV5-6 CASTKRGGNQPQHF
NA TRBJ2-7 few TRBV7-6 CASSLGTGEQYF
NA TRBJ2-1 NA TRBV20-1 CSAPNGEYPSDEQFF
TRBD1 TRBJ1-2 NA TRBV6-5 CASSSVTGTGLYGYTF
NA TRBJ2-2 medium-sized TRBV30 CAWSLTGTAGELFF
NA TRBJ2-1 many TRBV13 CASSLELPGNEQFF
TRBD1 TRBJ2-3 medium-sized TRBV27 CASSNTGGLVDTQYF
TRBD2 TRBJ2-1 NA TRBV6-1 CASIAGGGRVYEQFF
NA TRBJ1-5 NA TRBV21-1 CASSLPGQEGNQPQHF
NA TRBJ1-2 few TRBV18 CASSPPAGEAYGYTF
NA TRBJ1-4 few TRBV7-9 CASSFRTPSGNEKLFF
TRBD2 TRBJ2-1 NA TRBV7-9 CASSSSRTSYTEQFF
NA TRBJ2-7 NA TRBV10-1 CASGREPACFFYEQYF
TRBD1 TRBJ1-4 NA TRBV7-2 CASSLAMRTGASIATNEKLFF